This T cell receptor (beta chain) was recorded in a study of T cells after somatic rescue of genetic block. Produced via immunoSEQ multiplex PCR; TCRdb's table is partial and in-frame only. The repertoire includes fewer than 15,000 clones, around 70% of them detected once, and 27% sits in the top ten. This clone was picked up a small number of times. Deletions cut 2 bases from V and 3 bases from J, with 10 bases between. This CDR3 has 13 amino acids. Germline lookup yields CDR1 GTSNPN and CDR2 SVGIG (reference sequence). The source material was peripheral blood mononuclear cells (PBMCs). The TCR originated in a man aged 18 to 30. The gene calls are TRBV30 and TRBJ1-2, with D possibly matching TRBD1 (6 bases). CDR3 region: CAWSTGSDYGYTF. The CDR3 DNA reads TGTGCCTGGAGTACAGGGTCAGACTATGGCTACACCTTC.